The clone carrying this T cell receptor beta chain was seen ten or more times. Its target is unknown. This entry comes from a study of Graves' ophthalmopathy and Graves' hyperthyroidism. Whole-study results and caveats: Blood also contained most of the expanded thyroid clonotypes above 0.001 frequency.

This CDR3 comprises 14 residues. With 2 bases removed from V and 6 bases from J, the gap between germline ends came to 13 bases. The germline V gene has CDR1 SNHLY and CDR2 FYNNEI. RNA transcripts served as template for amplifying TCR beta CDR3 sequences. HTBI primers served in a first-round RT-PCR, which a second-round multiplex PCR followed. One entry per CDR3 protein results from TCRdb running MiXCR on the multiplex PCR reads. The sample lists about 740,000 distinct CDR3 sequences, roughly 40% occurring once. V usage is TRBV2 and J usage is TRBJ1-1; tentatively, D is TRBD1 (6 bases). Sequenced: peripheral blood. The source is an adult man with Graves' ophthalmopathy. The CDR3 protein is CASSERGGLAEAFF. The DNA for the CDR3 is TGTGCCAGCAGTGAACGGGGGGGCTTGGCTGAAGCTTTCTTT.